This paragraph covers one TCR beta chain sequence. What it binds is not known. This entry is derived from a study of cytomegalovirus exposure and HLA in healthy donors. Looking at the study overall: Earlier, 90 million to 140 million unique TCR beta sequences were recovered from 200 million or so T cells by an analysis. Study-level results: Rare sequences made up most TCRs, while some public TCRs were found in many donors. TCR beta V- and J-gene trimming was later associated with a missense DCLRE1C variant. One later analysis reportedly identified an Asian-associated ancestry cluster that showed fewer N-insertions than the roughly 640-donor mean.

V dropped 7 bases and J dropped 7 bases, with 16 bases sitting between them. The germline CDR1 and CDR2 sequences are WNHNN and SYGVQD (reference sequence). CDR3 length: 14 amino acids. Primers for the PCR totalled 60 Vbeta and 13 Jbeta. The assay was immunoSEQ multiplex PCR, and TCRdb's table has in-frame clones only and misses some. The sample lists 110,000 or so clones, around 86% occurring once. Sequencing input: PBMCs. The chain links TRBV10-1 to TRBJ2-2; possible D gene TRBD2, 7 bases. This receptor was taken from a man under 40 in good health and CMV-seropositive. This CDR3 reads CASTSGGAGGELFF. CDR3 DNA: TGCGCCAGCACATCGGGGGGCGCGGGCGGGGAGCTGTTTTTT.